The present T cell receptor beta chain was sequenced within a study of radiotherapy plus CTLA-4 blockade in lung cancer. Whole-study context: Objective responses were seen in around 20% of patients, disease control in roughly 30%. Findings and limits, study-wide: TCR clones originating in tumors grew in number in blood after radiotherapy plus ipilimumab.

V lost 2 bases, J lost 3 bases, and 11 bases lay in between. This CDR3 comprises 14 residues. Germline CDR1 is SGHVS and CDR2 is FNYEAQ. Assay used: immunoSEQ multiplex PCR; TCRdb lists only in-frame clones, some missing. The profile shows fewer than 65,000 clones, around four fifths of them singletons. Alongside CTLA-4 blockade with ipilimumab, patients with chemo-refractory metastatic non-small-cell lung cancer received focal radiation. In the case of this clone: The antigen remains unidentified.

This specimen consisted of peripheral blood, obtained from a patient treated with radiotherapy plus ipilimumab. This chain joins TRBV7-6 and TRBJ2-7; tentative D call: TRBD1 (5 bases). The clonotype comes from a human donor with non-small cell lung cancer whose response to radiotherapy plus ipilimumab could not be evaluated. CDR3 protein: CASSLYVQDYEQYF. CDR3 nucleotide sequence: TGTGCCAGCAGCTTATATGTACAGGACTACGAGCAGTACTTC.